This passage covers 7 T cell receptor beta chains from one sample sequenced in a study of blood T cell repertoires in COVID-19. Assay: immunoSEQ multiplex PCR; the TCRdb copy retains only in-frame clones and omits some. The table lists 25,000 to 30,000 clones, roughly 91% of them singletons. The sample comprised peripheral blood. The receptors come from a man aged 45-60 years with active COVID-19.

V is TRBV11-3 and J is TRBJ2-1; maybe TRBD1 (5 bases). The germline V gene has CDR1 SGHNT and CDR2 YENEEA. CDR3 length: 11 amino acids. V lost 6 bases and J 9 bases, leaving 9 bases between the germline ends. DNA for the CDR3: TGTGCCAGCAGGGGGCTGGGTGAGCAGTTCTTC. It is translated as CASRGLGEQFF.

The chain recombines TRBV6-1 with TRBJ1-5; no clear D gene. This CDR3 region has 15 residues. Trimming pared 1 base from V and 4 bases from J, leaving 11 bases between. The germline CDR1 and CDR2 sequences are MNHNS and SASEGT. The CDR3 DNA follows: TGTGCCAGCAGTGAAGGTCGGGTGAGGAATCAGCCCCAGCATTTT. Protein: CASSEGRVRNQPQHF.

This chain uses TRBV7-9 with TRBJ2-7; D ambiguous. With 3 bases removed from V and 6 bases from J, the gap between germline ends came to 6 bases. The CDR3 contains 11 residues. Germline V CDR1 and CDR2: SEHNR, FQNEAQ (reference sequence). The CDR3 region has the DNA TGTGCCAGCAGCTTTCTCAGCGAGCAGTACTTC. This codes for CASSFLSEQYF.

The chain carries TRBV5-1 and TRBJ2-7, with 7 nucleotides matching TRBD1. This CDR3 has 14 amino acids. Germline V gene sequence: CDR1 SGHRS, CDR2 YFSETQ. V dropped 4 bases and J dropped 2; count of bases not matched to a gene: 6. The CDR3 spells CASSIGTATYEQYF. The CDR3 bases are TGCGCCAGCAGCATTGGGACAGCCACCTACGAGCAGTACTTC.

The CDR3 spells CASSLSDSAYEQYF. The CDR3 region has the DNA TGTGCCAGCAGTCTCTCCGACAGTGCCTACGAGCAGTACTTC. The chain recombines TRBV7-9 with TRBJ2-7; maybe TRBD1 (5 bases). V shed 6 bases and J shed 2 bases, with 14 bases lying between them. The CDR3 consists of 14 residues. CDR1 and CDR2 (germline): SEHNR, FQNEAQ (reference sequence).

The J gene is TRBJ2-1, the V gene TRBV25-1; D is perhaps TRBD2 (6 bases). V was cut by 8 bases and J by 6 bases, with 17 bases left in between. This CDR3 region has 14 residues. Germline CDR1 and CDR2: MGHDK and SYGVNS. The DNA of the CDR3 is TGTGCCAGCCGAGGGACGGGAGCTTTCAATGAGCAGTTCTTC. It encodes CASRGTGAFNEQFF. The variable domain in full, with the rest retrieved from reference TRBV25-1 and TRBJ2-1, is EADIYQTPRYLVIGTGKKITLECSQTMGHDKMYWYQQDPGMELHLIHYSYGVNSTEKGDLSSESTVSRIRTEHFPLTLESARPSHTSQYLCASRGTGAFNEQFFGPGTRLTVL.

This chain links TRBV5-4 with TRBJ1-2, with TRBD1 matching over 9 bases. From germline, CDR1 is SGHNT and CDR2 YYREEE (reference sequence). There are 15 residues in the CDR3. V was pared by 0 bases and J by 7 bases, with 7 bases of the junction left unmatched. CDR3 amino acids: CASSLAGTGGGGYTF. Written as DNA, the CDR3 is TGTGCCAGCAGCTTGGCAGGCACAGGGGGCGGTGGCTACACCTTC.